Below, one TCR beta chain is given with its context. All donors were healthy HIV-negative adults lacking recent acute infections or vaccinations. The source of the sample is a study of shared clonotypes between healthy human individuals. Study-level information: Those who served as donors were a couple of women and a few men between the ages of 18 and 49.

Method: immunoSEQ multiplex PCR; TCRdb's copy keeps in-frame clones and lacks some. Among hundreds of thousands of clones listed, roughly 79% were seen once. Germline V gene data show CDR1 as SGHDN and CDR2 as FVKESK. The CDR3 loop spans 14 amino acids. J lost 4 bases, V lost 4 bases, and 7 bases had no gene match. This receptor was identified in a woman aged 40 to 49 in good health. Some clones in this sample may be carry-over from other donors' samples. The sample consisted of PBMCs. This rearrangement joins TRBV14 to TRBJ2-7; 7 nucleotides agree with TRBD2. In DNA form, the CDR3 reads TGTGCCAGCAGCCCCACCGGACTAGGATACGAGCAGTACTTC. It codes for CASSPTGLGYEQYF.